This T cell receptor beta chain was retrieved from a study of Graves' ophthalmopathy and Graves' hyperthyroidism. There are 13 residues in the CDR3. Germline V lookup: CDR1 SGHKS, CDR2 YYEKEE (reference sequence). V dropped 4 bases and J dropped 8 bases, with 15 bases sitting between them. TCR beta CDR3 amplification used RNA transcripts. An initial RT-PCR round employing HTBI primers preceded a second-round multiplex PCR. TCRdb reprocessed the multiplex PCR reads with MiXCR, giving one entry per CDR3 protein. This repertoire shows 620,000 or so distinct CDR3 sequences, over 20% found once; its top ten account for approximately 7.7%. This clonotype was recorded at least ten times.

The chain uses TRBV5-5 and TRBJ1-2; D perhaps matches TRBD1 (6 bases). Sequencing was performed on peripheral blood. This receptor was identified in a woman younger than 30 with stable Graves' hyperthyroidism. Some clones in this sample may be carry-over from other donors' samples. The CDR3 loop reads CASSLYRAEGYTF. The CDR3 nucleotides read TGTGCCAGCAGCCTCTACAGGGCGGAGGGCTACACCTTC.